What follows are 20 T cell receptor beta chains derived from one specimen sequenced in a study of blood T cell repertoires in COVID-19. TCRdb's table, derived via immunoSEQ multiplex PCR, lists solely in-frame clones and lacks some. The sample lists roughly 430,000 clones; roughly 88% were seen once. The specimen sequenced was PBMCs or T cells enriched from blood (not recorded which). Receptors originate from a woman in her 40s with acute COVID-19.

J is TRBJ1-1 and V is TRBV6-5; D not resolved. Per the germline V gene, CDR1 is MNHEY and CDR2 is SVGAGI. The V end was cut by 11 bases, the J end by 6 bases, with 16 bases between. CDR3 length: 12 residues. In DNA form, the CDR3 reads TGTGCCGTCGACGAGGTCTTCTCTGAAGCTTTCTTT. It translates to CAVDEVFSEAFF.

The CDR3 protein is CASSISWTGTYYGYTF. The CDR3 DNA is TGTGCCAGTAGTATTTCCTGGACAGGGACCTACTATGGCTACACCTTC. This chain links TRBV19 with TRBJ1-2; 8 bases map to TRBD1. The CDR3 spans 16 residues. V trimming: 3 bases; J trimming: 3 bases; junction bases outside the gene matches: 9. Per germline, CDR1 LNHDA and CDR2 SQIVND (reference sequence).

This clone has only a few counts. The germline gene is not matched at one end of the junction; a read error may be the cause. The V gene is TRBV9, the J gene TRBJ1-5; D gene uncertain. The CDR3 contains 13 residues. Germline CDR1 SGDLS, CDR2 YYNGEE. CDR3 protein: CASSVNSDQPQHF. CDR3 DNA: TGTGCCAGCAGCGTGAATAGCGATCAGCCCCAGCATTTT. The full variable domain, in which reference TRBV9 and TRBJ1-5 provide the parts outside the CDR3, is DSGVTQTPKHLITATGQRVTLRCSPRSGDLSVYWYQQSLDQGLQFLIQYYNGEERAKGNILERFSAQQFPDLHSELNLSSLELGDSALYFCASSVNSDQPQHFGDGTRLSIL.

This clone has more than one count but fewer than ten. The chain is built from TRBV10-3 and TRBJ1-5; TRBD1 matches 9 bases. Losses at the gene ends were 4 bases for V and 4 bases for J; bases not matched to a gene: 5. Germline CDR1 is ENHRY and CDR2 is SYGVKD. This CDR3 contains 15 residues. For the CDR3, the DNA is TGTGCCATCAGTGGTAAGGACAGGGGAAATCAGCCCCAGCATTTT. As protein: CAISGKDRGNQPQHF.

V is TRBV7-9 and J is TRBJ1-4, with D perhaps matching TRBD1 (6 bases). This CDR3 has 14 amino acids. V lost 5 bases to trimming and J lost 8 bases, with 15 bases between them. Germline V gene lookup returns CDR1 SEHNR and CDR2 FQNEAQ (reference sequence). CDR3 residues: CASSPRGGLEKLFF. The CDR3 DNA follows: TGTGCCAGCAGCCCCCGGGGGGGGCTGGAAAAACTGTTTTTT.

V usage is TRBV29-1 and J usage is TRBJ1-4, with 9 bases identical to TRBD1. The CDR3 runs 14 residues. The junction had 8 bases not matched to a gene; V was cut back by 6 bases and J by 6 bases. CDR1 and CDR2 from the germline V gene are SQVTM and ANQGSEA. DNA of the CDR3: TGCAGCGTGAGGACAGGGGAAACGGATGAAAAACTGTTTTTT. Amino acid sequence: CSVRTGETDEKLFF.

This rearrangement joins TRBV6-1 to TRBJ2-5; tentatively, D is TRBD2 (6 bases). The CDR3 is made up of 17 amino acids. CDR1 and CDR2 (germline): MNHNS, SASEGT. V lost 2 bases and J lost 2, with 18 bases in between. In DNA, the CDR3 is TGTGCCAGCAGTGAACTTACAGGCGGGGCCAATCAAGAGACCCAGTACTTC. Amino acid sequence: CASSELTGGANQETQYF.

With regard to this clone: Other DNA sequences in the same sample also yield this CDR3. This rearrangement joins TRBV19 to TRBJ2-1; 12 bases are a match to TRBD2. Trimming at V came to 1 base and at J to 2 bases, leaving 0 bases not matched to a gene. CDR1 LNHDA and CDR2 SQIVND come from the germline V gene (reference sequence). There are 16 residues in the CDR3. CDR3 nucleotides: TGTGCCAGTAGTATAGGGACTAGCGGGGCCTACAATGAGCAGTTCTTC. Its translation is CASSIGTSGAYNEQFF. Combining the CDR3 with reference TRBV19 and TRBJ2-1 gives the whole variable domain DGGITQSPKYLFRKEGQNVTLSCEQNLNHDAMYWYRQDPGQGLRLIYYSQIVNDFQKGDIAEGYSVSREKKESFPLTVTSAQKNPTAFYLCASSIGTSGAYNEQFFGPGTRLTVL.

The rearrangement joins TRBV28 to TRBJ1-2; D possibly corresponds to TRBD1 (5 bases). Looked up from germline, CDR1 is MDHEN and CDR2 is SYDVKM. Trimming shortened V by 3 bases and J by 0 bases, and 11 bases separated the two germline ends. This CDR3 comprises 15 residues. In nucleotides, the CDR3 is TGTGCCAGCAGTTTGACCGGGACTGCTAACTATGGCTACACCTTC. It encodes CASSLTGTANYGYTF.

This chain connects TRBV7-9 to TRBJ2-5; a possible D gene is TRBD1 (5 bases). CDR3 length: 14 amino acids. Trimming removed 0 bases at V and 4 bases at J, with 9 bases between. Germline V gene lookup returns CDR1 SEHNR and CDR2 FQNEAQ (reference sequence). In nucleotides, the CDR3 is TGTGCCAGCAGCTTAGCGCCAGGGCTAGAGACCCAGTACTTC. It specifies CASSLAPGLETQYF.

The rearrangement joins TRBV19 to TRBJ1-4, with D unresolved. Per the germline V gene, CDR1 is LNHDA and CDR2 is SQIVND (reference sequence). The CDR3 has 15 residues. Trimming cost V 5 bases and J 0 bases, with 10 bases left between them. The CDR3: CASSPTHTTNEKLFF. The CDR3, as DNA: TGTGCCAGTAGTCCGACACATACAACTAATGAAAAACTGTTTTTT. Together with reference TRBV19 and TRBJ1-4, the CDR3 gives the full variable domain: DGGITQSPKYLFRKEGQNVTLSCEQNLNHDAMYWYRQDPGQGLRLIYYSQIVNDFQKGDIAEGYSVSREKKESFPLTVTSAQKNPTAFYLCASSPTHTTNEKLFFGSGTQLSVL.

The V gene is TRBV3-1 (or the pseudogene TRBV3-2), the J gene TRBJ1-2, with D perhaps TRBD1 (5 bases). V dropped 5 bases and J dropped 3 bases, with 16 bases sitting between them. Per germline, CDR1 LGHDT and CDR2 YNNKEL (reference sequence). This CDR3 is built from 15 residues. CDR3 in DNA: TGTGCCAGCAGCGCAACGCAGGGTGCGGACTATGGCTACACCTTC. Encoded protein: CASSATQGADYGYTF.

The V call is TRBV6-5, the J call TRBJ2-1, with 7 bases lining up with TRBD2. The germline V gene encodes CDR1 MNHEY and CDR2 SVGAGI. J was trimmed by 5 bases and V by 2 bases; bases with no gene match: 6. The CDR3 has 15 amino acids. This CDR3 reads CASSYLGREHNEQFF. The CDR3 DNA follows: TGTGCCAGCAGTTACCTTGGGAGGGAACACAATGAGCAGTTCTTC.

The CDR3 coding sequence is TGTGCCATCAGTGAGTCGAGCCCCTTGACTAGCGGGGGGCGACAGTTCTTC. Its protein product is CAISESSPLTSGGRQFF. The chain links TRBV10-3 to TRBJ2-1, with 13 bases that match TRBD2. V was clipped by 0 bases and J by 13 bases; unmatched bases: 12. The CDR3 contains 17 residues. Germline loops: CDR1 ENHRY, CDR2 SYGVKD.

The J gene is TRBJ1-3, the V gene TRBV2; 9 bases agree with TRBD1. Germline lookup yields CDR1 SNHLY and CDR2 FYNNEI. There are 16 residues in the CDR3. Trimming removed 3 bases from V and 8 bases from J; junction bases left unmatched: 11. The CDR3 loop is CASSEWPTGGVYTIYF. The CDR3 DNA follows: TGTGCCAGCAGTGAGTGGCCTACAGGGGGCGTGTACACCATATATTTT.

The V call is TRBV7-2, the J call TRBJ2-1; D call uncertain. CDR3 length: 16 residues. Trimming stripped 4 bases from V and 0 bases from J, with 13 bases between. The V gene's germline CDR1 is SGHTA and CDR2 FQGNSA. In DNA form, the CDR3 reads TGTGCCAGCAGCTCCCCCAGTTACCCCTCCTACAATGAGCAGTTCTTC. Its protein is CASSSPSYPSYNEQFF.

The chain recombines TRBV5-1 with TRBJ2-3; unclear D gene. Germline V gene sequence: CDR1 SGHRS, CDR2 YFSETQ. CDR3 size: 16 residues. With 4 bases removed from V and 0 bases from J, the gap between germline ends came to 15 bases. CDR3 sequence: CASSPLWAASTDTQYF. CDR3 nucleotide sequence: TGCGCCAGCAGCCCCTTGTGGGCAGCTAGCACAGATACGCAGTATTTT.

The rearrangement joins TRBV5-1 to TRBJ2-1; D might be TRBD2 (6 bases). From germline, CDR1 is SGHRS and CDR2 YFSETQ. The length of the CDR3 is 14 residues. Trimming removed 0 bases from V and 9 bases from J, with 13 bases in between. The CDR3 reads CASSLEAGGGEQFF. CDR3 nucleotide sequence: TGCGCCAGCAGCTTGGAGGCCGGGGGTGGTGAGCAGTTCTTC.

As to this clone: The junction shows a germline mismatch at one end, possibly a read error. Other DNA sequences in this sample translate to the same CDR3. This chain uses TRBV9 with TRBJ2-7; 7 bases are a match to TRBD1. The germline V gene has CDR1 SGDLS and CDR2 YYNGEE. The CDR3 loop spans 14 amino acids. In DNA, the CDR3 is TGTGCCAGCAGCGCCCTGACAGGGCGCCACGAACAGTACTTC. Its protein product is CASSALTGRHEQYF. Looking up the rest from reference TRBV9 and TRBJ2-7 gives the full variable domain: DSGVTQTPKHLITATGQRVTLRCSPRSGDLSVYWYQQSLDQGLQFLIQYYNGEERAKGNILERFSAQQFPDLHSELNLSSLELGDSALYFCASSALTGRHEQYFGPGTRLTVT.

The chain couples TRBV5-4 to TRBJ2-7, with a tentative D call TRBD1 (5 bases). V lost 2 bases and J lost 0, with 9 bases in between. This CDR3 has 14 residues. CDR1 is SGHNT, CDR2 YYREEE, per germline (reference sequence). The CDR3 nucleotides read TGTGCCAGCAGCTTACAAGGGGTCTCCTACGAGCAGTACTTC. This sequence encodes CASSLQGVSYEQYF.